This T cell receptor beta chain was obtained from a study of CD8 T cells in Susac syndrome. Random-hexamer reverse transcription was applied to about 0.5 to 1 ug RNA. A single record per CDR3 protein comes from TCRdb applying MiXCR to the immunoSEQ multiplex PCR reads. Found here are some 400,000 distinct CDR3 sequences, approximately 85% of them singletons; the top ten hold under 0.15%. In this sample, this clonotype turned up a few times. Germline loops: CDR1 SNHLY, CDR2 FYNNEI. Trimming at V came to 4 bases and at J to 0 bases, leaving 3 bases not matched to a gene. This CDR3 has 15 amino acids. The chain uses TRBV2 and TRBJ2-7; TRBD1 agrees at 10 bases. Material for sequencing was CD8+ T cells from PBMCs. This clonotype was obtained from a human donor with multiple sclerosis. CDR3 residues: CASSATGGLSYEQYF. The DNA for the CDR3 is TGTGCCAGCAGTGCGACAGGGGGCCTCTCCTACGAGCAGTACTTC.